This is a list of T cell receptor beta chains from one sample in a study of blood T cells in healthy people across ages. TCRdb re-called the 5' RACE reads with MiXCR, one entry per CDR3 protein. This sample has 750,000 or so distinct CDR3 sequences, with 20% to 25% found just once. These data are also associated with another study on T cells of mothers and their children.

The sequenced sample consisted of blood. The source of these receptors is a boy younger than 18 in good health. Both conserved end residues are trimmed from each CDR3.

v_gene	j_gene	CDR3aa
TRBV29-1	TRBJ2-2	SVVAGVDTGELF
TRBV7-6	TRBJ2-3	ASSPRITSTDTRY
TRBV11-1	TRBJ2-2	ASSPGGRLQTSGGPNTGELF
TRBV6-4	TRBJ2-3	ASSAVASGGADTQY
TRBV3-1	TRBJ2-7	ASSSPGLAGGFSYEQC
TRBV7-9	TRBJ2-5	ALQETQY
TRBV11-2	TRBJ1-2	ASSLADGVAGAYGYT
TRBV7-8	TRBJ2-1	ASTSGMDSYNEQF
TRBV10-3	TRBJ2-5	AISDRGLYQETQY
TRBV6-1	TRBJ2-5	ASRARGAGGYQETQY
TRBV5-1	TRBJ2-1	ASSLYGANYNVQF
TRBV14	TRBJ1-5	ASSQEASQVVQH
TRBV24-1	TRBJ1-1	ATSGPGTEAF
TRBV2	TRBJ1-4	ATRPPQAPMVEKLF
TRBV3-1	TRBJ1-4	ASSQWGQGNEKLF
TRBV29-1	TRBJ1-5	SVGTGTGTNQPQH
TRBV20-1	TRBJ1-4	SARDSGRTNEKLF
TRBV12-3/TRBV12-4	-	ASSSFGPNEQY
TRBV7-9	-	ASSMGPSFEQY
TRBV18	TRBJ2-3	ASSDLGADTQY
TRBV3-1	TRBJ2-4	ASSAVRPDYLAKNIQY
TRBV3-1	TRBJ2-3	ASSVTGTSGDTQY
TRBV7-2	TRBJ2-5	ASSSGARTQY
TRBV28	TRBJ2-5	ASSERGQGRSGETQY
TRBV20-1	TRBJ2-1	SANSIGGSYNEQF
TRBV28	TRBJ1-2	ASSLWRGYGYT
TRBV13	TRBJ1-2	ASSLGRTGPGGGYT
TRBV20-1	-	SARELYSSGNYGQF
TRBV6-6	TRBJ2-3	ASSSPSGTDTQY
TRBV28	TRBJ2-6	ATSRVRGANVLT
TRBV7-2	TRBJ1-2	ASSLVPRVDGYT
TRBV25-1	TRBJ2-3	ASSEYGDRVVDTQY
TRBV2	TRBJ2-7	ASLGTYTIEQY
TRBV5-1	TRBJ2-2	ASSLRFAGELF
TRBV10-3	TRBJ1-2	AISSGTGANYGYT
TRBV13	-	VSSPTTSGSKNEQY
TRBV20-1	TRBJ2-5	SATVKRGPHQETQY
TRBV6-2/TRBV6-3	-	ASTYGLEETQY
TRBV29-1	TRBJ2-2	SVLLADTGELF
TRBV5-5	TRBJ1-2	ASSFLGQELYGYT
TRBV20-1	TRBJ2-7	SARLGGPSYEQY
TRBV9	TRBJ2-5	ASRAGGGEETQY
TRBV25-1	TRBJ2-1	ASSGPLTQLSYNEQF
TRBV18	TRBJ2-1	ASSSGDSYNEQF
TRBV5-1	TRBJ2-7	ASSAGQVTYEQY
TRBV2	TRBJ1-2	ASGDWGEGGYGYT
TRBV5-1	TRBJ1-3	ASSFGISGNTIY
TRBV7-9	TRBJ2-5	ASSKSMASLETQY
TRBV9	-	ASSDSSEYEQY
TRBV5-6	-	ASSFYRVDEQF
TRBV28	-	ASSLFGGADTYEQY
TRBV12-3/TRBV12-4	TRBJ2-7	ASNSGGPSYEQY
TRBV12-3/TRBV12-4	TRBJ2-5	ASTRGGEETQY